One sample yielded the 10 T cell receptor beta chains listed below, sequenced in a study of cytomegalovirus exposure and HLA in healthy donors. TCRdb's copy holds only in-frame clones and misses some; the assay was immunoSEQ multiplex PCR. The data contain 110,000 or so clones, about 86% of them singletons. Sequencing was done on a sample of PBMCs. All receptors derive from a woman under 30 in good health and CMV-seropositive.

This clone was detected a few times. V is TRBV2 and J is TRBJ1-2, with 9 bases lining up with TRBD1. The CDR3 covers 14 residues. The germline V gene has CDR1 SNHLY and CDR2 FYNNEI. V lost 7 bases and J lost 11; bases outside the gene matches: 14. The CDR3 bases are TGTGCCAGCACCGAGCGGCGACAGGGGGGTACTTACACCTTC. Encoded protein: CASTERRQGGTYTF.

This clone was seen a single time. This chain connects TRBV6-5 to TRBJ2-1; the match to TRBD2 covers 7 bases. The CDR3 is made up of 13 amino acids. The J segment lost 7 bases and the V segment lost 4 bases, leaving 4 bases of the junction unmatched. Germline CDR1 reads MNHEY; CDR2 reads SVGAGI. The CDR3 spells CASSWREGNEQFF. The CDR3 bases are TGTGCCAGCAGTTGGAGGGAGGGGAATGAGCAGTTCTTC.

The chain couples TRBV7-8 to TRBJ1-4; D is ambiguous. V was trimmed by 5 bases and J by 6 bases, leaving 19 bases between them. The CDR3 is 16 amino acids. Germline CDR1 reads SGHVS; CDR2 reads FQNEAQ. CDR3 residues: CASSPLWPPRDEKLFF. As DNA, the CDR3 is TGTGCCAGCAGCCCCCTCTGGCCCCCGAGGGATGAAAAACTGTTTTTT.

J is TRBJ2-7 and V is TRBV7-9, with 7 bases matching TRBD2. The germline gives CDR1 SEHNR, CDR2 FQNEAQ (reference sequence). V lost 5 bases and J lost 6; bases outside the gene matches: 10. The CDR3 runs to 14 residues. CDR3 DNA sequence: TGTGCCAGCAGCCAGGGAGGAGGGGAGGGCGAGCAGTACTTC. This encodes CASSQGGGEGEQYF. Based on the CDR3 plus reference TRBV7-9 and TRBJ2-7, the full variable domain is DTGVSQNPRHKITKRGQNVTFRCDPISEHNRLYWYRQTLGQGPEFLTYFQNEAQLEKSRLLSDRFSAERPKGSFSTLEIQRTEQGDSAMYLCASSQGGGEGEQYFGPGTRLTVT.

This sequence joins TRBV27 and TRBJ2-3; 10 positions match TRBD1. CDR1 and CDR2 (germline): MNHEY, SMNVEV (reference sequence). The CDR3 is 17 amino acids. J was trimmed by 3 bases and V by 4 bases; bases with no gene match: 10. This chain's CDR3 is CASSSQMPGQGTDTQYF. For the CDR3, the DNA is TGTGCCAGCAGTTCACAAATGCCGGGACAGGGGACAGATACGCAGTATTTT.

The rearrangement joins TRBV5-1 to TRBJ2-3, with 8 bases identical to TRBD2. CDR3 size: 13 residues. The J segment lost 2 bases and the V segment lost 6 bases, leaving 2 bases of the junction unmatched. CDR1 and CDR2 (germline): SGHRS, YFSETQ. As DNA, the CDR3 is TGCGCCAGCAACGGGGGGGACACAGATACGCAGTATTTT. Translating gives CASNGGDTDTQYF.

The gene calls are TRBV5-1 and TRBJ2-7; the match to TRBD1 covers 10 bases. V gave up 3 bases and J gave up 4 bases; unmatched junction bases: 4. CDR1 is SGHRS, CDR2 YFSETQ, per germline. The CDR3 runs 14 residues. CDR3 region: CASSWGTGEYEQYF. CDR3 nucleotide sequence: TGCGCCAGCAGCTGGGGGACAGGGGAGTACGAGCAGTACTTC.

The J gene is TRBJ2-2, the V gene TRBV6-5, with 8 bases fitting TRBD1. Looked up from germline, CDR1 is MNHEY and CDR2 is SVGAGI. V lost 2 bases, J lost 5 bases, and 4 bases stayed unmatched. The CDR3 has 15 residues. The CDR3 here is CASSYTQGGTGELFF. CDR3 sequence (DNA): TGTGCCAGCAGTTACACACAGGGGGGTACCGGGGAGCTGTTTTTT.

This chain connects TRBV30 to TRBJ1-1; no firm D call. The length of the CDR3 is 14 residues. Germline CDR1 GTSNPN, CDR2 SVGIG (reference sequence). The ends were cut back, 2 bases at V and 4 bases at J, with 14 bases in the middle. CDR3 protein: CAWSLTKSGTEAFF. CDR3 in DNA: TGTGCCTGGAGTTTGACTAAGTCTGGCACTGAAGCTTTCTTT.

This clone occurred once. The chain uses TRBV30 and TRBJ1-1, with unresolved D. V lost 2 bases, J lost 3 bases, and 16 bases lay in between. Germline values: CDR1 GTSNPN, CDR2 SVGIG (reference sequence). This CDR3 comprises 15 residues. CDR3 in amino acids: CAWSFRGLGDTEAFF. The CDR3 bases are TGTGCCTGGAGTTTCAGAGGTTTGGGTGACACTGAAGCTTTCTTT.